This record covers a single T cell receptor beta chain. This clonotype was detected ten times or more. The specificity of this receptor is unknown. No quality values exist for individual bases; no much larger clone is one base distant. Ophthalmopathy patients had moderately to severely active disease, Clinical Activity Score of at least 3, NOSPECS grade of at least 4, and duration under 3 months. Exclusion was applied to patients with uncontrolled infections, other autoimmune diseases, pregnancy or lactation. Diagnoses were based on clinical symptoms, serum thyroxine and TRAb, thyroid ultrasound and orbital computed tomography. PBMCs were isolated from more than 9 ml of fresh peripheral blood by Ficoll-Paque density gradient centrifugation. Total RNA was extracted using Trizol reagent, and RNA quality was assessed on an Agilent 2100 Bioanalyzer. The TCR beta CDR3 regions were amplified from RNA transcripts. The TCR CDR3 was subjected to a first round of RT-PCR using the HTBI primer set and the Qiagen OneStep RT-PCR kit. Libraries were constructed in a second round of multiplex PCR, after which size selection and purification were performed. Libraries were sequenced paired-end with 100 bp reads on an Illumina HiSeq2000. The authors' analysis ran thus. SOAPnuke was used to process the raw data, throwing out any read that contained adapters or uncalled bases, had a mean Phred below 15, or lacked an exact constant-primer or identifier match. COPE v1.2.5 was used to merge the high-quality paired reads, and each unique nucleotide sequence was defined as a clonotype. Clonotypes were aligned to IMGT TRBV, TRBD and TRBJ reference segments using MiTCR v1.1. Only V-J combinations with frequency above 0.0001, covering about 99% of repertoires, were analysed. A TCS score was defined as the ratio of F50 (clonal expansion) to E x V (chaos), with BLOSUM62-based TCRdist applied between CDR3 peptides within each V-J. Welch's t-statistics and random forest reduced around 550 V-J features to 13, which were used in a naive Bayes classifier (R e1071). TCRdb reprocessing: public reads trimmed at Q25 with fastp, clones called with MiXCR, in-frame beta chains kept. Each entry is one CDR3 protein sequence, shown with its most common DNA and genes. The V and J calls were determined by TCRdb, not by the authors. This sample gives hundreds of thousands of distinct CDR3 sequences in total; about 20% of them show up just once. The ten top clones hold around a third of the sample.

These data come from a study of T cells in Graves' hyperthyroidism and ophthalmopathy (dated by TCRdb to the late 2010s). Some background on the complete study: Peripheral blood samples were taken at initial diagnosis, before any treatment was given. Once sampling was done, hyperthyroidism patients were given methimazole at a starting dose of 30 mg daily, whereas ophthalmopathy patients were given high-dose intravenous methylprednisolone. In about 6 Graves' hyperthyroidism patients, the study also compared T-cell repertoires from thyroid tissue with T-cell repertoires from blood. Prospective prediction of ophthalmopathy was tested in an independent validation cohort consisting of about 20 hyperthyroidism patients and more than 15 patients who later progressed to ophthalmopathy. A discovery cohort of about a hundred patients, approximately 44 with Graves' ophthalmopathy and under 60 with stable Graves' hyperthyroidism, was used to find distinguishing TCR V-J signatures. For training and testing, the roughly 93 patients in the discovery cohort were randomly divided in a 7:3 ratio. The paper describes TCR Vbeta CDR3 sequencing of 140 or so peripheral blood samples, made up of 43 ophthalmopathy patients, roughly 75 hyperthyroidism patients and 17 progressor patients.

The full study reports these points: In validation, the model predicted progression to ophthalmopathy with around 71% sensitivity and around 72% specificity, a median of 6.5 months before onset. No statistical method was used to set the sample size in advance, and investigators knew the group allocation. Most expanded thyroid clonotypes (frequency above 0.001) were also detected in blood, suggesting blood repertoires may reflect thyroid immune responses. Ophthalmopathy was separated from stable hyperthyroidism by a 13 V-J signature model, with roughly 88% sensitivity and about 81% specificity obtained in cross-validation and 80%/75% obtained in testing.

What was sequenced was blood. The sequence was obtained from a man aged 30-40 years with Graves' ophthalmopathy.

The nucleotides are TGCAGTGCGCTGGACAGGTTAGGGAATGAGCAGTTCTTC. It translates to CSALDRLGNEQFF. The chain uses TRBV20-1 and TRBJ2-1; the junction holds 7 bases that match TRBD1. The germline V gene (reference sequence) supplies CDR1 DFQATT and CDR2 SNEGSKA. Including cysteine and phenylalanine, the CDR3 has 13 amino acids. Left in the record is the CDR3 DNA by itself, 39 bases read in frame from the first base. Compared with germline, V lacks 6 bases and J lacks 7 bases; bases without a gene match: 9.